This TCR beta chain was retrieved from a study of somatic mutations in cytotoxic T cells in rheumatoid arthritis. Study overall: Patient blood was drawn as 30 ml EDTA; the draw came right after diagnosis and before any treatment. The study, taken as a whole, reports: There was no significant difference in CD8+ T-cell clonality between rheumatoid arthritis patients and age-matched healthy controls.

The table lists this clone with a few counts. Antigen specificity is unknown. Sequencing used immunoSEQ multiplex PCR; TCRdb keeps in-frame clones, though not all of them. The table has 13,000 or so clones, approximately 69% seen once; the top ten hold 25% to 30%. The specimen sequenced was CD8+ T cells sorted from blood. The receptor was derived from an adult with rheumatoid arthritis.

The CDR3: CASSLKAGGSYEQYF. Here the CDR3 DNA reads TGTGCCAGCAGCTTGAAGGCAGGGGGCTCCTACGAGCAGTACTTC. The rearrangement uses TRBV7-9 and TRBJ2-7; 7 bases fit TRBD1. Unmatched junction bases numbered 5, after V lost 3 bases and J lost 0 bases. The CDR3 is made up of 15 amino acids. Germline V lookup: CDR1 SEHNR, CDR2 FQNEAQ (reference sequence).